Listed below are T cell receptor beta chains from one sample, sequenced in a study of identical twins. TCRdb reanalysed the 5' RACE reads using MiXCR and keeps one entry per CDR3 protein. The sample contains 450,000 to 650,000 distinct CDR3 sequences, roughly 15% of which appear only once. The sample also formed part of further work on yellow fever vaccine responses in identical twins.

Sequencing was performed on CD4+ T cells sorted from blood. The receptors here all came from a woman aged 18-29 years in good health. Both conserved end residues are part of each CDR3. The order of the fields is clone size, V gene, D gene, J gene, CDR3 protein, CDR3 DNA. A D gene is named only where the DNA matches it firmly. Size is omitted from some rows. Given values are once, few, many or a class for expanded clones.

abundance: many
v_gene: TRBV20-1
d_gene: -
j_gene: TRBJ2-7
CDR3aa: CSASTGLSYEQYF
CDR3nt: TGCAGTGCTAGCACGGGCCTCTCCTACGAGCAGTACTTC

abundance: many
v_gene: TRBV7-9
d_gene: -
j_gene: TRBJ1-1
CDR3aa: CASGQGGRTEAFF
CDR3nt: TGTGCCAGCGGTCAGGGTGGAAGGACTGAAGCTTTCTTT

abundance: few
v_gene: TRBV29-1
d_gene: TRBD2
j_gene: TRBJ2-1
CDR3aa: CSVELGGTINNEQFF
CDR3nt: TGCAGCGTTGAGTTGGGGGGGACGATAAACAATGAGCAGTTCTTC

abundance: few
v_gene: TRBV3-1
d_gene: -
j_gene: TRBJ1-1
CDR3aa: CASSQGLGVYAEAFF
CDR3nt: TGTGCCAGCAGCCAAGGGTTAGGGGTTTACGCTGAAGCTTTCTTT

abundance: few
v_gene: TRBV5-1
d_gene: -
j_gene: TRBJ2-7
CDR3aa: CASSLNGQQNYEQYF
CDR3nt: TGCGCCAGCAGCTTAAATGGACAGCAAAACTACGAGCAGTACTTC

abundance: few
v_gene: TRBV28
d_gene: -
j_gene: TRBJ2-1
CDR3aa: CASSFPGQTLYNEQFF
CDR3nt: TGTGCCAGCAGTTTTCCGGGACAAACATTATACAATGAGCAGTTCTTC

abundance: many
v_gene: TRBV3-1
d_gene: TRBD1
j_gene: TRBJ1-1
CDR3aa: CASSQGGQGARAFF
CDR3nt: TGTGCCAGCAGCCAGGGGGGACAGGGGGCGCGTGCTTTCTTT

abundance: -
v_gene: TRBV6-2/TRBV6-3
d_gene: -
j_gene: TRBJ2-5
CDR3aa: CASSWQGWAQYF
CDR3nt: TGTGCCAGCAGCTGGCAGGGGTGGGCCCAGTACTTC

abundance: -
v_gene: TRBV6-5
d_gene: -
j_gene: TRBJ2-1
CDR3aa: CASSYFAGSHNEQFF
CDR3nt: TGTGCCAGCAGTTACTTTGCGGGGAGTCACAATGAGCAGTTCTTC

abundance: -
v_gene: TRBV5-1
d_gene: -
j_gene: TRBJ2-1
CDR3aa: CASSLEPSSYNEQFF
CDR3nt: TGCGCCAGCAGCTTGGAACCTTCCTCCTACAATGAGCAGTTCTTC

abundance: -
v_gene: TRBV3-1
d_gene: -
j_gene: TRBJ2-1
CDR3aa: CACSQGLWGFSYNEQFF
CDR3nt: TGTGCCTGCAGCCAAGGGCTCTGGGGTTTCTCCTACAATGAGCAGTTCTTC

abundance: few
v_gene: TRBV12-3/TRBV12-4
d_gene: -
j_gene: TRBJ1-2
CDR3aa: CASSPRGGRDYGYTF
CDR3nt: TGTGCCAGCAGTCCCCGGGGGGGGCGGGACTATGGCTACACCTTC

abundance: few
v_gene: TRBV4-2
d_gene: TRBD2
j_gene: TRBJ2-7
CDR3aa: CASSHLTSGSSYEQYF
CDR3nt: TGTGCCAGCAGCCATCTGACTAGCGGGTCTTCCTACGAGCAGTACTTC

abundance: -
v_gene: TRBV20-1
d_gene: -
j_gene: TRBJ2-1
CDR3aa: CSAPHGGLKNEQFF
CDR3nt: TGCAGTGCTCCCCATGGGGGGCTAAAGAATGAGCAGTTCTTC

abundance: -
v_gene: TRBV27
d_gene: -
j_gene: TRBJ2-1
CDR3aa: CASRRGGVVANEQFF
CDR3nt: TGTGCCAGCAGGAGAGGGGGAGTAGTTGCAAATGAGCAGTTCTTC

abundance: few
v_gene: TRBV7-9
d_gene: TRBD1
j_gene: TRBJ2-7
CDR3aa: CASSLTPGTGKEQYF
CDR3nt: TGTGCCAGCAGCTTAACCCCCGGGACAGGGAAAGAGCAGTACTTC

abundance: -
v_gene: TRBV20-1
d_gene: -
j_gene: TRBJ2-3
CDR3aa: CSARSSPASTDTQYF
CDR3nt: TGCAGTGCTAGATCGTCCCCGGCTAGCACAGATACGCAGTATTTT

abundance: few
v_gene: TRBV10-3
d_gene: -
j_gene: TRBJ2-2
CDR3aa: CAISEIESPRTGELFF
CDR3nt: TGTGCCATCAGTGAAATAGAATCCCCTCGAACCGGGGAGCTGTTTTTT

abundance: -
v_gene: TRBV5-1
d_gene: -
j_gene: TRBJ1-5
CDR3aa: CASSRGGVGNQPQHF
CDR3nt: TGCGCCAGCAGCCGTGGAGGGGTGGGCAATCAGCCCCAGCATTTT

abundance: few
v_gene: TRBV18
d_gene: -
j_gene: TRBJ2-3
CDR3aa: CASSPAAGDTQYF
CDR3nt: TGTGCCAGCTCCCCCGCCGCGGGAGATACGCAGTATTTT

abundance: -
v_gene: TRBV4-2
d_gene: -
j_gene: TRBJ1-1
CDR3aa: CASSQERRAEAFF
CDR3nt: TGTGCCAGCAGCCAAGAAAGGCGGGCTGAAGCTTTCTTT

abundance: -
v_gene: TRBV12-3/TRBV12-4
d_gene: -
j_gene: TRBJ1-6
CDR3aa: CASSFGQNNSPLHF
CDR3nt: TGTGCCAGCAGTTTTGGCCAGAATAATTCACCCCTCCACTTT

abundance: few
v_gene: TRBV6-5
d_gene: -
j_gene: TRBJ2-5
CDR3aa: CASSYSRGQGRMETQYF
CDR3nt: TGTGCCAGCAGTTACTCCAGGGGTCAGGGGAGAATGGAGACCCAGTACTTC

abundance: few
v_gene: TRBV10-3
d_gene: -
j_gene: TRBJ1-6
CDR3aa: CASVGGPNSPLHF
CDR3nt: TGTGCTAGCGTGGGGGGACCGAATTCACCCCTCCACTTT

abundance: few
v_gene: TRBV29-1
d_gene: -
j_gene: TRBJ2-2
CDR3aa: CSVEGTTGELFF
CDR3nt: TGCAGCGTTGAAGGTACAACCGGGGAGCTGTTTTTT

abundance: few
v_gene: TRBV3-1
d_gene: TRBD1
j_gene: TRBJ2-7
CDR3aa: CASSDLSGTASEQYF
CDR3nt: TGTGCCAGCAGCGACTTATCCGGGACAGCTTCTGAGCAGTACTTC

abundance: -
v_gene: TRBV5-1
d_gene: TRBD2
j_gene: TRBJ2-1
CDR3aa: CASSFAGGSYNEQFF
CDR3nt: TGCGCCAGCAGCTTCGCGGGGGGCTCCTACAATGAGCAGTTCTTC

abundance: -
v_gene: TRBV6-2/TRBV6-3
d_gene: TRBD1
j_gene: TRBJ2-7
CDR3aa: CASLGQGEGGEQYF
CDR3nt: TGTGCCAGCTTGGGACAGGGAGAGGGTGGCGAGCAGTACTTC

abundance: -
v_gene: TRBV20-1
d_gene: -
j_gene: TRBJ1-1
CDR3aa: CSASRGTGNTEAFF
CDR3nt: TGCAGTGCTAGCCGCGGGACGGGGAACACTGAAGCTTTCTTT

abundance: -
v_gene: TRBV5-1
d_gene: -
j_gene: TRBJ2-7
CDR3aa: CASSPTQGYEQYF
CDR3nt: TGCGCCAGCAGCCCCACTCAGGGCTACGAGCAGTACTTC

abundance: -
v_gene: TRBV7-6
d_gene: -
j_gene: TRBJ2-5
CDR3aa: CASSLGGGGIGETQYF
CDR3nt: TGTGCCAGCAGCTTAGGGGGAGGAGGGATTGGAGAGACCCAGTACTTC

abundance: few
v_gene: TRBV12-3/TRBV12-4
d_gene: -
j_gene: TRBJ2-1
CDR3aa: CASSPGRGSHNEQFF
CDR3nt: TGTGCCAGCAGTCCCGGCAGGGGCTCCCACAATGAGCAGTTCTTC

abundance: -
v_gene: TRBV3-1
d_gene: -
j_gene: TRBJ1-6
CDR3aa: CASSRGMSNSPLHF
CDR3nt: TGTGCCAGCAGCAGGGGCATGAGTAATTCACCCCTCCACTTT

abundance: few
v_gene: TRBV20-1
d_gene: -
j_gene: TRBJ1-2
CDR3aa: CSATYPPYGYTF
CDR3nt: TGCAGTGCAACATATCCCCCCTATGGCTACACCTTC

abundance: -
v_gene: TRBV5-1
d_gene: TRBD1
j_gene: TRBJ1-1
CDR3aa: CASSAGQGLRTEAFF
CDR3nt: TGCGCCAGCAGCGCAGGACAGGGCTTAAGGACTGAAGCTTTCTTT

abundance: -
v_gene: TRBV7-2
d_gene: -
j_gene: TRBJ2-5
CDR3aa: CASSLGEPGAQYF
CDR3nt: TGTGCCAGCAGCTTAGGGGAACCCGGGGCCCAGTACTTC

abundance: -
v_gene: TRBV6-2/TRBV6-3
d_gene: -
j_gene: TRBJ2-1
CDR3aa: CASSAIPLNEQFF
CDR3nt: TGTGCCAGCAGTGCGATTCCCCTCAATGAGCAGTTCTTC

abundance: many
v_gene: TRBV10-3
d_gene: -
j_gene: TRBJ1-1
CDR3aa: CAISESRTANTEAFF
CDR3nt: TGTGCCATCAGTGAGTCGAGGACGGCGAACACTGAAGCTTTCTTT

abundance: few
v_gene: TRBV3-1
d_gene: -
j_gene: TRBJ2-7
CDR3aa: CASSSLKSGLYEQYF
CDR3nt: TGTGCCAGCAGCTCCCTCAAGAGCGGGTTGTACGAGCAGTACTTC

abundance: few
v_gene: TRBV9
d_gene: TRBD1
j_gene: TRBJ1-1
CDR3aa: CASSVEEGAMAFF
CDR3nt: TGTGCCAGCAGCGTAGAAGAGGGGGCTATGGCTTTCTTT

abundance: few
v_gene: TRBV3-1
d_gene: TRBD2
j_gene: TRBJ2-1
CDR3aa: CASSQDFREGSYNEQFF
CDR3nt: TGTGCCAGCAGCCAAGATTTTCGGGAGGGCTCCTACAATGAGCAGTTCTTC

abundance: few
v_gene: TRBV28
d_gene: -
j_gene: TRBJ2-4
CDR3aa: CASSYGGPKNIQYF
CDR3nt: TGTGCCAGCAGTTACGGCGGGCCCAAAAACATTCAGTACTTC

abundance: -
v_gene: TRBV29-1
d_gene: TRBD1
j_gene: TRBJ2-7
CDR3aa: CSVADRAHEQYF
CDR3nt: TGCAGCGTTGCGGACAGGGCCCACGAGCAGTACTTC

abundance: many
v_gene: TRBV12-3/TRBV12-4
d_gene: -
j_gene: TRBJ2-7
CDR3aa: CASSSAQGNYEQYF
CDR3nt: TGTGCCAGCAGTTCGGCCCAGGGGAATTACGAGCAGTACTTC

abundance: few
v_gene: TRBV2
d_gene: -
j_gene: TRBJ2-1
CDR3aa: CASSEAGGRWLSYNEQFF
CDR3nt: TGTGCCAGCAGTGAAGCGGGGGGCCGCTGGCTATCCTACAATGAGCAGTTCTTC

abundance: few
v_gene: TRBV7-9
d_gene: TRBD1
j_gene: TRBJ2-3
CDR3aa: CASSSRPGQGYTDTQYF
CDR3nt: TGTGCCAGCAGCTCCCGTCCGGGACAGGGGTACACAGATACGCAGTATTTT

abundance: -
v_gene: TRBV18
d_gene: TRBD1
j_gene: TRBJ2-7
CDR3aa: CASSPTGFSYEQYF
CDR3nt: TGTGCCAGCTCACCGACAGGGTTTTCTTACGAGCAGTACTTC

abundance: many
v_gene: TRBV12-3/TRBV12-4
d_gene: TRBD1
j_gene: TRBJ1-2
CDR3aa: CASRPDREGGYTF
CDR3nt: TGTGCCAGCAGACCGGACAGGGAAGGTGGCTACACCTTC

abundance: -
v_gene: TRBV10-3
d_gene: -
j_gene: TRBJ2-5
CDR3aa: CAISGSPAGGETQYF
CDR3nt: TGTGCCATCAGTGGTAGCCCCGCAGGAGGAGAGACCCAGTACTTC

abundance: -
v_gene: TRBV3-1
d_gene: -
j_gene: TRBJ2-1
CDR3aa: CASSPLVTGLYNEQFF
CDR3nt: TGTGCCAGCAGCCCGTTGGTAACCGGGCTGTACAATGAGCAGTTCTTC

abundance: -
v_gene: TRBV10-2
d_gene: TRBD1
j_gene: TRBJ1-5
CDR3aa: CASSEKGQGSNQPQHF
CDR3nt: TGCGCCAGCAGTGAAAAGGGACAGGGTAGCAATCAGCCCCAGCATTTT

abundance: few
v_gene: TRBV6-1
d_gene: TRBD2
j_gene: TRBJ2-7
CDR3aa: CASMIGLAESTCYEQYF
CDR3nt: TGTGCCAGCATGATAGGACTAGCGGAAAGCACCTGTTACGAGCAGTACTTC

abundance: -
v_gene: TRBV6-1
d_gene: -
j_gene: TRBJ2-1
CDR3aa: CASSPRASPTNEQFF
CDR3nt: TGTGCCAGCAGTCCCAGGGCCTCCCCCACTAATGAGCAGTTCTTC

abundance: -
v_gene: TRBV5-1
d_gene: TRBD2
j_gene: TRBJ2-1
CDR3aa: CASSLVGGGPNEQFF
CDR3nt: TGCGCCAGCAGCTTGGTGGGCGGGGGGCCAAATGAGCAGTTCTTC